The clone carrying this T cell receptor beta chain was detected only a few times. Its antigen is unknown. These data originate in a study of cytomegalovirus exposure and HLA in healthy donors. Whole-study context: One earlier analysis, a look at 150 million to 200 million T cells, found some 100 million unique TCR beta sequences.

PCR amplification relied on 60 Vbeta primers (plus 13 Jbeta primers). The authors' processing: There were about 86 million unique TCR beta chains by a later count, and some 10 million of them were shared. The protocol was immunoSEQ multiplex PCR, while the TCRdb copy is restricted to in-frame clones and leaves out a portion. The DNA gave D and trimming, while V, J and clone size come from that table. This repertoire shows 120,000 or so clones, under 12% found once; its top ten account for about 4.7%. The length of the CDR3 is 14 residues. Looked up from germline, CDR1 is MNHNS and CDR2 is SASEGT. Trimming cost V 5 bases and J 6 bases; bases outside gene matches: 7. Findings and caveats of the study: V segments that were indistinguishable, TRBV6-2 and TRBV6-3 among them, were omitted from analysis.

This TCR derives from a woman aged 18-30 years in good health and CMV-seropositive. This rearrangement joins TRBV6-1 to TRBJ1-5; 7 nucleotides line up with TRBD1. Specimen: PBMCs. The CDR3 DNA follows: TGTGCCAGCAGTACAGGACAGGTTGTTCAGCCCCAGCATTTT. It translates to CASSTGQVVQPQHF.